This entry describes one T cell receptor beta chain. This entry belongs to a study of blood T cell repertoires in COVID-19. This CDR3 is built from 13 residues. From germline, CDR1 is KGHDR and CDR2 SFDVKD. Trimming shortened V by 2 bases and J by 4 bases, and 7 bases separated the two germline ends. The assay was immunoSEQ multiplex PCR, and TCRdb's table has in-frame clones only and misses some. The table has under 200,000 clones, approximately 80% seen once. This sequence joins TRBV24-1 and TRBJ2-5; maybe TRBD2 (6 bases). This TCR derives from a man between 60 and 75 years old with acute or convalescent COVID-19. The material sequenced was peripheral blood. CDR3 in amino acids: CATSDWGGETQYF. DNA for the CDR3: TGTGCCACCAGTGATTGGGGAGGAGAGACCCAGTACTTC.